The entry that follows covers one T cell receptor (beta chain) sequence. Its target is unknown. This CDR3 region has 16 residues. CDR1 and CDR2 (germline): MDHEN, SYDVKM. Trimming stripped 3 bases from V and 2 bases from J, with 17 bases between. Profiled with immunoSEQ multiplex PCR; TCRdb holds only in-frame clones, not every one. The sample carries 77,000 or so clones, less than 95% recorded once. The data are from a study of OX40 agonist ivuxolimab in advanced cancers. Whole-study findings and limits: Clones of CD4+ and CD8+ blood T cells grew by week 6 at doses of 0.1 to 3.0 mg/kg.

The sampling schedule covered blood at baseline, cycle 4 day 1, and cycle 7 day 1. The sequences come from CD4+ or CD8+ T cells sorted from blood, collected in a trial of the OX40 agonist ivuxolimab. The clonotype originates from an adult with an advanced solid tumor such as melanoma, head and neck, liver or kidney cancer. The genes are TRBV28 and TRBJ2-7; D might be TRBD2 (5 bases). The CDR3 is CASSFYRLAETYEQYF. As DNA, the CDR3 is TGTGCCAGCAGTTTTTATCGGCTAGCTGAAACCTACGAGCAGTACTTC. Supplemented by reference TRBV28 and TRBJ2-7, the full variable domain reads DVKVTQSSRYLVKRTGEKVFLECVQDMDHENMFWYRQDPGLGLRLIYFSYDVKMKEKGDIPEGYSVSREKKERFSLILESASTNQTSMYLCASSFYRLAETYEQYFGPGTRLTVT.